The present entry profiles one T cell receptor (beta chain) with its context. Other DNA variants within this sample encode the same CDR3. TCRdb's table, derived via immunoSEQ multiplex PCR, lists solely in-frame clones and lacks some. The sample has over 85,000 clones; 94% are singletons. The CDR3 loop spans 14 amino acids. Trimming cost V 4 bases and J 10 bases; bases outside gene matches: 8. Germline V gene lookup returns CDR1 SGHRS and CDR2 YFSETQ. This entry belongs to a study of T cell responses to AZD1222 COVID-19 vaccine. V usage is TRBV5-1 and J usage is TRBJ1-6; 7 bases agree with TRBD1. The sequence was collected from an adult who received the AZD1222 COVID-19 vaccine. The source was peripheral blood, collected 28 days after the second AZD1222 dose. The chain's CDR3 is CASSLGDRGSPLHF. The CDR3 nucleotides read TGCGCCAGCAGCCTGGGGGACAGAGGGTCACCCCTCCACTTT.